The next 4 T cell receptor beta chains were all read from a single sample in a study of blood T cell repertoires in COVID-19 (TCRdb year 2020). The library was prepared using the immunoSEQ multiplex PCR assay. The clones in this table, taken by TCRdb from immuneACCESS, are in-frame only. Not every clone is retained; where verified, under half of the shortfall comes from an unresolved V gene, and the cause of the rest is unknown. Across this sample there are approximately 110,000 clones, with roughly 80% seen only once. The ten largest clones take up under 2% of the sample. The sample taken for sequencing was peripheral blood. These receptors were obtained from a man aged 45 to 65 with acute or convalescent COVID-19.

This chain connects TRBV2 to TRBJ2-1; D uncertain. The CDR3 length is 13 residues. Germline V CDR1 and CDR2: SNHLY, FYNNEI. Deletions cut 2 bases from V and 4 bases from J, with 6 bases between. CDR3 nucleotide sequence: TGTGCCAGCAGTGAAATCGGGTACAATGAGCAGTTCTTC. The encoded protein is CASSEIGYNEQFF.

The chain links TRBV6-2 or TRBV6-3 to TRBJ2-6; 8 bases line up with TRBD1. The trim removed 6 bases at V and 2 bases at J, leaving 9 bases unmatched. The CDR3 extends over 17 amino acids. Germline CDR1 and CDR2: MNHEY and SVGEGT. The CDR3 coding sequence is TGTGCCAGCAGCGGTACAGGGGGACGAGCTGGGGCCAACGTCCTGACTTTC. Translating gives CASSGTGGRAGANVLTF.

This chain uses TRBV4-1 with TRBJ1-1; weak D call: TRBD1 (6 bases). Per the germline V gene, CDR1 is MGHRA and CDR2 is YSYEKL. This CDR3 is built from 13 residues. The ends were cut back, 6 bases at V and 0 bases at J, with 8 bases in the middle. CDR3 bases: TGCGCCAGCAGACAGGGCCTGAACACTGAAGCTTTCTTT. Amino acids: CASRQGLNTEAFF.

The chain uses TRBV6-6 and TRBJ1-4; D possibly corresponds to TRBD1 (6 bases). Germline V gene sequence: CDR1 MNHNY, CDR2 SVGAGI (reference sequence). This CDR3 comprises 15 residues. The germline V and J ends were trimmed by 5 bases and 2 bases, with 12 bases remaining between them. DNA for the CDR3: TGTGCCAGCAGTCGCAGACAGGCGACTAATGAAAAACTGTTTTTT. Translating it yields CASSRRQATNEKLFF.